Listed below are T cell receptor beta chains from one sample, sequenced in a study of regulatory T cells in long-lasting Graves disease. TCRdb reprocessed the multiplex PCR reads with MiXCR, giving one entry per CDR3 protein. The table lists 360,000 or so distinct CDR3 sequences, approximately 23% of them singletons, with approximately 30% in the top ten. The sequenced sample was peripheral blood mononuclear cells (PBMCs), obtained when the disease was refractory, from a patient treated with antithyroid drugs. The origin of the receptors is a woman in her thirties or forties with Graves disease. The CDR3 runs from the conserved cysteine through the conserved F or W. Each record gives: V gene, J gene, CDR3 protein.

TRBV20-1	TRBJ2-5	CSAREVGQGVETQYF
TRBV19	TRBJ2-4	CASSIVTGGRKNIQYF
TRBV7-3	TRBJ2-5	CASSPKGFLGQETQYF
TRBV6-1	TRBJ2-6	CASSDRARSGANVLTF
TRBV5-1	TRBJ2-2	CASSLRGEGTGELFF
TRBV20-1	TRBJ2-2	CSATRMGELFF
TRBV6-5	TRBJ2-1	CASSYRYGAASSYNEQFF
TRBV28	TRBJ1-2	CASSSLDAGQIYGYTF
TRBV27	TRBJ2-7	CASRSYLGGEQYF
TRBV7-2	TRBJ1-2	CASSLRTRNYGYTF
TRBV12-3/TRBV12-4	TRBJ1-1	CASSFRNVGAFF
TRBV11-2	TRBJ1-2	CASSSPARGGVYTF
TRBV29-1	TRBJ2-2	CSGWGAANTGELFF
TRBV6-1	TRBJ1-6	CATSGDPGSPLHF
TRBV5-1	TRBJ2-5	CASSLGSQGQTQYF
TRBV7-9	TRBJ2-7	CASTLRGTAPYEQYF
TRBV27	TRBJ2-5	CASRKLGQETQYF
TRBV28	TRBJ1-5	CASRFEGVLRPQHF
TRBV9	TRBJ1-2	CASSLSWDRANYGYTF
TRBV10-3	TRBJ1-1	CAISSRTGADTEAFF
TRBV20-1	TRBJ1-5	CSARDPGRNQPQHF
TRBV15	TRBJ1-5	CATSRELGKAAVGRQPQHF
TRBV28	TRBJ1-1	CASSYRGQLNTEAFF
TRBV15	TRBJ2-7	CVTSRDRGAYEQYF
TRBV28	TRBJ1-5	CASNSRGQPQHF
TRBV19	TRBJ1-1	CASYYSQNTEAFF
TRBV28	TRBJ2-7	CASSSVSVVDHEQYF
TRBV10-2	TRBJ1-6	CASRVESSYNSPLHF
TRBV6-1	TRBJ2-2	CASSEPEGQLNTGELFF
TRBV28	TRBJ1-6	CASSEDSNSPLHF
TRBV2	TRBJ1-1	CASSSRIMNTEAFF
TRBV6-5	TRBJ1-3	CASSYGLAGNTIYF
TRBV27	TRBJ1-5	CASSLQGSQPQHF